A selection of T cell receptor beta chains follows, all from one sample in a study of blood T cell repertoires in COVID-19. Measured with immunoSEQ multiplex PCR; TCRdb has only the in-frame clones, and not every one. The data contain some 63,000 clones, approximately 79% of them singletons. The sequencing input was peripheral blood. All receptors come from a human donor in a cohort sampled during active COVID-19. Both conserved end residues are part of each CDR3.

J,V,CDR3
TRBJ2-1,TRBV11-2,CASSLVRGSLDEQFF
TRBJ2-2,TRBV6-5,CASSYDPTSAKGELFF
TRBJ2-2,TRBV28,CASITHRVNTGELFF
TRBJ2-7,TRBV5-8,CASSRSTGTLADEQYF
TRBJ2-7,TRBV5-8,CASSLSATTSYEQYF
TRBJ1-2,TRBV3-1/TRBV3-2,CASSLQVPNYGYTF
TRBJ1-5,TRBV30,CAWRRRAESNQPQHF
TRBJ2-2,TRBV19,CASSIQSWNTGELFF
TRBJ2-6,TRBV15,CATSRGAISGANVLTF
TRBJ2-5,TRBV7-2,CASSLAPPSGGRIAQETQYF
TRBJ1-2,TRBV29-1,CSVRRGRGYTF
TRBJ1-6,TRBV19,CASTLTGGGSPLHF
TRBJ2-7,TRBV24-1,CATSQRGSSYEQYF
TRBJ2-5,TRBV3-1/TRBV3-2,CASSPPSETQYF
TRBJ2-2,TRBV6-5,CASQQTPNTGELFF
TRBJ1-2,TRBV10-3,CAIGQYGYTF
TRBJ2-7,TRBV19,CASRENRGGTYEQYF
TRBJ1-2,TRBV6-5,CASSSQGPRSYGYTF
TRBJ1-5,TRBV4-1,CASSPSLGQNNQPQHF
TRBJ2-1,TRBV4-2,CASSATSGFYNEQFF
TRBJ2-3,TRBV27,CASSSAGRADTQYF
TRBJ2-6,TRBV6-2/TRBV6-3,CASSIGQGSSGANVLTF
TRBJ1-6,TRBV4-2,CASSLTGNSPLHF
TRBJ2-2,TRBV4-2,CASSQQPPGQGITGELFF
TRBJ1-1,TRBV4-1,CASSQPRGGTEAFF
TRBJ2-5,TRBV5-1,CASSSNEGETQYF
TRBJ2-1,TRBV14,CASSQDRPTSGRYNEQFF
TRBJ2-2,TRBV12-5,CASGRREGELFF
TRBJ2-3,TRBV5-1,CASSYAGTSGGDTQYF
TRBJ2-1,TRBV9,CASSRWTSGSGNEQFF
TRBJ2-3,TRBV19,CASSSRHDTQYF
TRBJ1-2,TRBV30,CAWSLRQGYGYTF
TRBJ1-1,TRBV18,CASSPGIRGTTTFF
TRBJ1-1,TRBV7-9,CASSLEGRGTEAFF
TRBJ1-6,TRBV6-4,CASSPDRGLSNGPLHF
TRBJ1-2,TRBV28,CASSTGTSGYTF
TRBJ2-7,TRBV9,CASSTEPGYEQYF
TRBJ2-7,TRBV18,CASSPNRLAGYAYEQYF
TRBJ2-7,TRBV12-3/TRBV12-4,CASSLGGIPEQYF
TRBJ2-7,TRBV19,CASSMSGQGPEQYF
TRBJ2-5,TRBV2,CASSGGGKETQYF
TRBJ1-1,TRBV11-3,CASSSGQGWSKNTEAFF
TRBJ2-1,TRBV9,CASSVHLAGAGTYNEQFF
TRBJ1-1,TRBV6-5,CASIRTGSAEAFF
TRBJ2-5,TRBV6-2/TRBV6-3,CASSRLGRTEQETQYF
TRBJ1-2,TRBV27,CASSLQGHGIYGYTF
TRBJ1-2,TRBV4-3,CASSQDRLLNYGYTF
TRBJ2-7,TRBV14,CASSPTGRGGNYEQYF
TRBJ2-2,TRBV3-1/TRBV3-2,CASSQLALTGELFF
TRBJ2-3,TRBV18,CASSLGLAGGPTDTQYF
TRBJ2-7,TRBV24-1,CATSDTGGRYEQYF
TRBJ2-2,TRBV5-1,CASSLSGSITGELFF
TRBJ1-2,TRBV7-8,CASSLGGGRTYGYTF